The 27 T cell receptor beta chains below were found in one sample sequenced in a study of metastatic and nonmetastatic thyroid tumors. There were no patients who had received any treatment before thyroid surgery. TCRdb reanalyzed the PCR reads via MiXCR. The repertoire holds 8,500 to 13,000 clones, with under 30% as singletons. The sample taken for sequencing was tumor tissue. These receptors all stem from a male donor with papillary thyroid cancer or a benign thyroid nodule (not recorded which). Some clones in this sample may be carry-over from other donors' samples.

This chain connects TRBV11-2 to TRBJ1-2, with D possibly TRBD1 on 5 matching bases. V was clipped by 1 base and J by 6 bases, with 12 bases between them. Germline V gives CDR1 SGHAT, CDR2 FQNNGV. The CDR3 runs 14 residues. This chain's CDR3 is CASSLARESHGYTF. The CDR3 DNA follows: TGTGCCAGCAGCTTAGCCAGGGAGAGTCATGGCTACACCTTC.

The chain carries TRBV9 and TRBJ2-3, with D maybe TRBD2 (6 bases). CDR3 size: 12 residues. Trimming cost V 3 bases and J 6 bases, with 8 bases left between them. Looked up from germline, CDR1 is SGDLS and CDR2 is YYNGEE. CDR3 sequence: CASSAGGDTQYF. Written as DNA, the CDR3 is TGTGCCAGCAGCGCTGGGGGGGATACGCAGTATTTT.

Relative to its sample, this clone is medium-sized. This rearrangement joins TRBV11-2 to TRBJ1-2; 11 bases line up with TRBD1. The CDR3 extends over 16 amino acids. V was pared by 0 bases and J by 4 bases, with 4 bases of the junction left unmatched. CDR1 is SGHAT, CDR2 FQNNGV, per germline. Written as DNA, the CDR3 is TGTGCCAGCAGCTTAGATTCAGGGACAGGGGGCTATGGCTACACCTTC. Translation: CASSLDSGTGGYGYTF.

In its sample, this clone is medium-sized. This rearrangement joins TRBV12-3 or TRBV12-4 to TRBJ1-1; no clear D. Trimming pared 6 bases from V and 2 bases from J, leaving 4 bases between. The CDR3 runs to 11 residues. The CDR3 DNA reads TGTGCCAGCAGGAAAAACACTGAAGCTTTCTTT. Translation gives CASRKNTEAFF.

The V call is TRBV20-1, the J call TRBJ1-2; 7 bases are shared with TRBD1. Germline assignment: CDR1 DFQATT and CDR2 SNEGSKA (reference sequence). J lost 4 bases, V lost 1 base, and 12 bases had no gene match. The CDR3 contains 16 residues. The CDR3 bases are TGCAGTGCTAGAGTTACTAGACAGGGAGCGATCTATGGCTACACCTTC. Protein product: CSARVTRQGAIYGYTF.

The sample holds many counts of this clone. This rearrangement joins TRBV7-2 to TRBJ2-5; TRBD2 is a possible D gene (5 bases). CDR1 and CDR2 from the germline V gene are SGHTA and FQGNSA. CDR3 length equals 14 residues. The V end lost 3 bases, the J end lost 2 bases, and 10 bases lay between the germline ends. The CDR3 sequence: CASSFVTSQETQYF. In nucleotides, the CDR3 is TGTGCCAGCAGCTTCGTTACTAGTCAAGAGACCCAGTACTTC.

This clone was observed at least ten times. The V call is TRBV10-1, the J call TRBJ1-1; the D is unclear. This CDR3 comprises 13 residues. Germline CDR1 WNHNN, CDR2 SYGVQD (reference sequence). V was cut by 0 bases and J by 4 bases, with 6 bases left in between. The CDR3, as DNA: TGCGCCAGCAGTGAGTCTCTATCCACTGAAGCTTTCTTT. Translation: CASSESLSTEAFF.

This chain uses TRBV11-3 with TRBJ1-1; no firm D call. The V end lost 1 base, the J end lost 3 bases, and 9 bases lay between the germline ends. There are 14 residues in the CDR3. From germline, CDR1 is SGHNT and CDR2 YENEEA. CDR3 DNA: TGTGCCAGCAGCTTAGCGGGTTTTGACACTGAAGCTTTCTTT. It specifies CASSLAGFDTEAFF.

This clone came up a few times. The chain links TRBV6-5 to TRBJ2-3; no reliable D call. With 2 bases removed from V and 3 bases from J, the gap between germline ends came to 15 bases. This CDR3 comprises 16 residues. The germline CDR1 and CDR2 sequences are MNHEY and SVGAGI. This chain's CDR3 is CASSYGQLNGTDTQYF. DNA of the CDR3: TGTGCCAGCAGTTACGGGCAGCTTAATGGGACAGATACGCAGTATTTT.

V is TRBV7-2 and J is TRBJ2-7, with 8 bases matching TRBD1. The CDR3 spans 15 residues. From germline, CDR1 is SGHTA and CDR2 FQGNSA. Trimming cost V 3 bases and J 2 bases; bases outside gene matches: 6. The CDR3 nucleotides are TGTGCCAGCAGCTTCGCGCCGGGACAGGCCTACGAGCAGTACTTC. Its translation: CASSFAPGQAYEQYF.

The CDR3 DNA reads as TGTGCCAGCAGTGAGTCGGCCCTTAATGAAAAACTGTTTTTT. Its translation is CASSESALNEKLFF. The chain links TRBV2 to TRBJ1-4; no reliable D call. V lost 3 bases to trimming and J lost 4 bases, with 9 bases between them. The CDR3 totals 14 residues. CDR1 SNHLY and CDR2 FYNNEI come from the germline V gene.

There are a few counts of this clone. Other DNA sequences in the same sample also yield this CDR3. This chain uses TRBV27 with TRBJ1-6; D is ambiguous. This CDR3 contains 17 residues. V was clipped by 3 bases and J by 7 bases, with 19 bases between them. Germline CDR1 is MNHEY and CDR2 is SMNVEV (reference sequence). This CDR3 reads CASSFLPSGAGNSPLHF. In nucleotides, the CDR3 is TGTGCCAGCAGTTTCCTCCCTTCCGGTGCGGGGAATTCACCCCTCCACTTT.

Within the sample, this clone is medium-sized. The J gene is TRBJ2-7, the V gene TRBV6-4; D call uncertain. Deletions cut 8 bases from V and 0 bases from J, with 11 bases between. The length of the CDR3 is 13 residues. CDR1 and CDR2 from the germline V gene are MRHNA and SNTAGT. As DNA, the CDR3 is TGTGCCAGCCGCCACGAAGACTCCTACGAGCAGTACGTC. Amino acid sequence: CASRHEDSYEQYV.

This clone appeared a single time. The CDR3 loop reads CSARTTAADPPHPTDTQYF. In nucleotides, the CDR3 is TGCAGTGCTAGGACCACGGCGGCCGATCCCCCACACCCCACAGATACGCAGTATTTT. This rearrangement joins TRBV20-1 to TRBJ2-3, with D hard to call. Per the germline V gene, CDR1 is DFQATT and CDR2 is SNEGSKA (reference sequence). The CDR3 is 19 residues long. Trimming shortened V by 3 bases and J by 2 bases, and 27 bases separated the two germline ends.

The V call is TRBV6-1, the J call TRBJ2-7; D might be TRBD1 or TRBD2, each matching 6 bases. The germline V gene has CDR1 MNHNS and CDR2 SASEGT. This CDR3 is built from 14 residues. V lost 7 bases and J 3 bases, leaving 16 bases between the germline ends. The CDR3, as DNA: TGTGCCAGCACTGGGGGGCCAGAGAACTACGAGCAGTACTTC. Its translation: CASTGGPENYEQYF.

About this clone itself: Compared with germline, one end of the junction differs, possibly owing to a read error. This sequence joins TRBV28 and TRBJ2-7; no reliable D call. Germline-derived CDR1 and CDR2 are MDHEN and SYDVKM. This CDR3 has 16 amino acids. The CDR3 here is CASMRRGTPQIYDQYF. CDR3 sequence (DNA): TGTGCCAGCATGCGGCGCGGCACACCTCAAATATACGATCAGTACTTC.

In this sample, this clone is medium-sized. The chain employs TRBV9 and TRBJ1-4; D gene ambiguous. Germline lookup yields CDR1 SGDLS and CDR2 YYNGEE. This CDR3 is built from 12 residues. V gave up 3 bases and J gave up 8 bases, with 8 bases separating them. The chain's CDR3 is CASSAYGEKLFF. The CDR3 DNA is TGTGCCAGCAGCGCGTACGGGGAAAAACTGTTTTTT.

The rearrangement uses TRBV19 and TRBJ2-7, with 8 bases aligning to TRBD1. CDR1 and CDR2 from the germline V gene are LNHDA and SQIVND (reference sequence). The CDR3 totals 14 residues. J lost 2 bases, V lost 4 bases, and 4 bases had no gene match. The CDR3 DNA reads TGTGCCAGTAGTAGACAGGGGAACCCCTACGAGCAGTACTTC. Translation: CASSRQGNPYEQYF.

This clone was found a few times. CDR3 DNA: TGCAGTGCTAGTATTCCCGGGAGAGGTGACAATGAGCAGTTCTTC. This encodes CSASIPGRGDNEQFF. The chain joins TRBV20-1 to TRBJ2-1; D is possibly TRBD2 (6 bases). The length of the CDR3 is 15 residues. V dropped 3 bases and J dropped 5 bases, with 17 bases sitting between them. The germline V gene has CDR1 DFQATT and CDR2 SNEGSKA (reference sequence).

This clone was observed at least ten times. An end of the junction differs from the germline gene, which may be a read error. The chain couples TRBV2 to TRBJ1-6; tentative D call: TRBD1 (6 bases). Germline V gives CDR1 SNHLY, CDR2 FYNNEI. The CDR3 length is 17 residues. CDR3 amino acids: CASSEEGQLLYKSPLHF. In DNA form, the CDR3 reads TGTGCCAGCAGTGAAGAGGGACAACTTTTATATAAGTCACCCCTCCACTTT.

This clone was counted at least ten times. The J gene is TRBJ2-4, the V gene TRBV10-2; D call uncertain. The germline V gene has CDR1 WSHSY and CDR2 SAAADI. Trimming cost V 2 bases and J 8 bases, with 13 bases left between them. The length of the CDR3 is 14 residues. CDR3 loop: CASSEKTLKDIQYF. The DNA of the CDR3 is TGCGCCAGCAGTGAGAAGACGCTAAAGGACATTCAGTACTTC.

This clone is judged medium-sized. The chain employs TRBV6-1 and TRBJ2-7, with 9 bases fitting TRBD2. CDR3 length equals 14 residues. V gave up 2 bases and J gave up 6 bases; unmatched junction bases: 5. The germline CDR1 and CDR2 sequences are MNHNS and SASEGT. The CDR3 sequence: CASSELLAGSEQYF. CDR3 DNA: TGTGCCAGCAGTGAACTCCTAGCGGGGAGCGAGCAGTACTTC.

Judged by abundance, this clone is large. CDR3 protein: CASSPAWDEAFF. Written as DNA, the CDR3 is TGTGCCAGCAGTCCGGCGTGGGATGAAGCTTTCTTT. V usage is TRBV11-2 and J usage is TRBJ1-1; D unresolved. V shed 6 bases and J shed 7 bases, with 12 bases lying between them. Germline V gene lookup returns CDR1 SGHAT and CDR2 FQNNGV. This CDR3 region has 12 residues.

In regard to this clone: This specimen includes other DNA sequences encoding the same CDR3. The rearrangement joins TRBV28 to TRBJ2-7; 9 bases are shared with TRBD2. After removal of 6 bases from V and 4 bases from J, the junction contained 10 bases not matched to a gene. This CDR3 region has 15 residues. CDR1 is MDHEN and CDR2 is SYDVKM in the germline V gene. CDR3 loop: CASSPVAGVGYEQYF. DNA for the CDR3: TGTGCCAGCAGCCCGGTAGCGGGAGTGGGTTACGAGCAGTACTTC.

CDR3 in DNA: TGTGCCAGCAGCTTAGATGGGGCAGGGTGGGGTGCTGGAAACACCATATATTTT. Translation gives CASSLDGAGWGAGNTIYF. V gene TRBV11-2 combines with J gene TRBJ1-3; possibly TRBD1 for D (5 bases). Germline V gives CDR1 SGHAT, CDR2 FQNNGV. Deletions cut 0 bases from V and 2 bases from J, with 17 bases between. This CDR3 spans 18 amino acids.

V is TRBV20-1 and J is TRBJ2-1; D is ambiguous. The CDR3 extends over 15 amino acids. In germline, CDR1 is DFQATT, CDR2 SNEGSKA (reference sequence). V was trimmed by 0 bases and J by 7 bases, leaving 16 bases between them. DNA for the CDR3: TGCAGTGCTAGAGATATCAGTCACGATCTGAATGAGCAGTTCTTC. Amino acid sequence: CSARDISHDLNEQFF.

Sample share makes this clone medium-sized (0.01 to 0.1%). The chain is built from TRBV6-1 and TRBJ2-1, with TRBD2 matching 7 bases. The V gene end was trimmed by 6 bases and the J gene end by 8 bases; junction bases not matched to a gene: 16. Germline V gene sequence: CDR1 MNHNS, CDR2 SASEGT. This CDR3 region has 16 residues. CDR3 sequence (DNA): TGTGCCAGCAGATCTAGGCGGGGGATTCGCGGGGATGAGCAGTTCTTC. As protein: CASRSRRGIRGDEQFF.